This T cell receptor (beta chain) was identified in a study of T cells after yellow fever vaccination. This clonotype was detected only a few times. A junction end diverges from the germline sequence, so it may reflect a read error. TCRdb re-derived calls from the 5' RACE reads in MiXCR, one entry per CDR3 protein. In the table there are more than 300,000 distinct CDR3 sequences, about 11% of which are singletons. Germline CDR1 SSHAT, CDR2 FNYEAQ (reference sequence). CDR3 length: 13 residues. Here the sequenced sample was CD4+ T cells sorted from PBMCs, taken 45 days after the yellow fever booster vaccination. The receptor was derived from a man aged 18-30 years who received the YFV17D yellow fever vaccine. The chain combines TRBV7-7 with TRBJ1-1, with D hard to call. The CDR3: CASSLDLLTEAFF. In DNA form, the CDR3 reads TGTGCTAGCAGCTTAGATCTCCTCACTGAAGCTTTCTTT.